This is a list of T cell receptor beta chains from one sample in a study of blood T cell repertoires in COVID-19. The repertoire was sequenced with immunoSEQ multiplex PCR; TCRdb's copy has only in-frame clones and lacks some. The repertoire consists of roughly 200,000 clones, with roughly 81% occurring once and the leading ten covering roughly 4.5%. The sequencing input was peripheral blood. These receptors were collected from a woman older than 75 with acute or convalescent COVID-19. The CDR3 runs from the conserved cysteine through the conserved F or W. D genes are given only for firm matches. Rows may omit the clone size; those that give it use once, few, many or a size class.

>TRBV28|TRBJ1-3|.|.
CASSMAGVEDTIYF
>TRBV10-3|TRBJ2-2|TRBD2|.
CAIASGSRDTGELFF
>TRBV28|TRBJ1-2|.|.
CATQGQLGGYGYTF
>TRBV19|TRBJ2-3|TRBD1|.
CASSRDRGDTQYF
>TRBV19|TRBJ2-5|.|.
CASNNRRGAAESMETQYF
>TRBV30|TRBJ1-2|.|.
CAWSVPGRPGGGGYTF
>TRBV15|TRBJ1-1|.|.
CATSRESGNTEAFF
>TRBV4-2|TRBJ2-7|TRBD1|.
CASSPSGTGAYEQYF
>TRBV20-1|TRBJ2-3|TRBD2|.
CSDWRGDTQYF
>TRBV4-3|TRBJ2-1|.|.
CASSRSPSYSSYNEQFF
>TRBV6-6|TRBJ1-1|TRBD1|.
CASSIQGGNTEAFF
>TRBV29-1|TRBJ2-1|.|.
CSVEGTNYNEQFF
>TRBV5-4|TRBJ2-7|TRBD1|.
CASTAQGQGSYEQYF
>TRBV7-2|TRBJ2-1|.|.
CASSLSSQYNEQFF
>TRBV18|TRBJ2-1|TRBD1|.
CASSPPGTGGFYNEQFF
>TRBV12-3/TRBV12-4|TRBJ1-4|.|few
CASSPGGEKLFF
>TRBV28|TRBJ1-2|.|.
CASSLRKHPGQGGYTF
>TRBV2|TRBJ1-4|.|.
CASSGQGLGEKLFF
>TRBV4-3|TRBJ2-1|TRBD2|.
CASSHVGLATHNEQFF
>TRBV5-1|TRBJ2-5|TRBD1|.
CASSQLRTGQETQYF
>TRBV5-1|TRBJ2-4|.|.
CASRAILSHGVQYF
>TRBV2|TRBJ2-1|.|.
CASKAEHYNEQFF
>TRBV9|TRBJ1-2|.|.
CASSPDSLWGYTF
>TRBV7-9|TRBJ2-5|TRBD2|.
CASRRRTSGRLETQYF
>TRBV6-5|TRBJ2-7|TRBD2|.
CASSQGTSGSYEQYF
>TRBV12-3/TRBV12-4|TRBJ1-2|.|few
CASSDSYNYGYTF
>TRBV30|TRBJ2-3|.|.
CAWSLGTHTDTQYF
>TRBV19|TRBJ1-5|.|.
CASSRRGRDQPQHF
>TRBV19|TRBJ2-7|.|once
CASSIGSGKAYEQYF
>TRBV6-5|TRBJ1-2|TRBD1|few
CASKLQGALNYGYTF
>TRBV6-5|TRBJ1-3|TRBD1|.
CATISPTGGGNTIYF
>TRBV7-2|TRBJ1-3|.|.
CASSLGAGSSGNTIYF
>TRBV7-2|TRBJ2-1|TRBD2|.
CASGLGGRIREQFF
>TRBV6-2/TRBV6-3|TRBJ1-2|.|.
CASSHQGLNYGYTF
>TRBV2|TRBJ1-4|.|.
CASSEQNLNEKLFF
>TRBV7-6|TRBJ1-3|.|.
CASSLATPTGTSGNTIYF
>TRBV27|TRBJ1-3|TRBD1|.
CASSPSGTGQLGSGNTIYF
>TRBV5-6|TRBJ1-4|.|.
CASSLLGVGEKLFF
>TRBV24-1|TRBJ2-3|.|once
CATSDQASGTDTQYF
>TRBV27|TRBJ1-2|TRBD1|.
CASSLYRGSANYGYTF
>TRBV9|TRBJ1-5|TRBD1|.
CASSPGDRRTGIVEPQHF
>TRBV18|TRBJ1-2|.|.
CASSQEVGLSNYGYTF
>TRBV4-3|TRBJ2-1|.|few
CASSTEAGLTYNEQFF
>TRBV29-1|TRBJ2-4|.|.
CSTGTIGDIQYF
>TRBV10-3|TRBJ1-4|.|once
CAISDGEKLFF
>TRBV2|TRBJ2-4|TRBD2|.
CASSEGGGVGNIQYF
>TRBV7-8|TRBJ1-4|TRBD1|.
CASRQNRGELFF
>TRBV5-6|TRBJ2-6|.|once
CASSLQGTPGANVLTF
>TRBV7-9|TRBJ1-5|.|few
CASSGPGGNQPQHF
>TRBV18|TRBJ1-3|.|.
CASSKSSGNTIYF
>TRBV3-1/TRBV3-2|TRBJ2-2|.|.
CASSPGTRNTGELFF
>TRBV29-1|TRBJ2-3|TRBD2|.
CSVVGLAGRSDTQYF
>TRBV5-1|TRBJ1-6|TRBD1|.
CASSTTGQYNSPLHF
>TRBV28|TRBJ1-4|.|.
CASSYYQGRGNEKLFF